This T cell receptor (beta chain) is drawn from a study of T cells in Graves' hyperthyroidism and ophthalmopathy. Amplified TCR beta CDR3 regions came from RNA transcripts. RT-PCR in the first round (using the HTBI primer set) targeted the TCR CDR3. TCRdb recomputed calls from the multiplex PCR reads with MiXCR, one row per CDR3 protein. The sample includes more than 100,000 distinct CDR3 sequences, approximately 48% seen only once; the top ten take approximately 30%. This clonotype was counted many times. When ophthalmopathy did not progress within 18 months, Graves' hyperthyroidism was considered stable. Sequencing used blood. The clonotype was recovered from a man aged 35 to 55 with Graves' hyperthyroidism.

CDR3 region: CASSVRSGSSYNEQFF. In nucleotides, the CDR3 is TGTGCCAGCAGCGTCCGTAGCGGGAGCTCCTACAATGAGCAGTTCTTC. The chain uses TRBV9 and TRBJ2-1; 9 nucleotides match TRBD2. V trimming: 2 bases; J trimming: 0 bases; junction bases outside the gene matches: 3. Germline CDR1 is SGDLS and CDR2 is YYNGEE. This CDR3 contains 16 residues. Full variable domain (missing parts from reference TRBV9 and TRBJ2-1): DSGVTQTPKHLITATGQRVTLRCSPRSGDLSVYWYQQSLDQGLQFLIQYYNGEERAKGNILERFSAQQFPDLHSELNLSSLELGDSALYFCASSVRSGSSYNEQFFGPGTRLTVL.